This T cell receptor (beta chain) was documented in a study of T cell changes during pregnancy in multiple sclerosis. Profiling relied on immunoSEQ multiplex PCR, and the TCRdb table lists in-frame clones only, not all of them. The profile covers about 70,000 clones, with around 91% appearing a single time and 1.4% to 1.5% taken by the ten largest. CDR1 is MRHNA and CDR2 is SNTAGT in the germline V gene. Trimming stripped 4 bases from V and 10 bases from J, with 13 bases between. CDR3 size: 13 residues. The sequencing here drew on peripheral blood, taken in the third trimester of pregnancy. The J gene is TRBJ1-4, the V gene TRBV6-4; D remains ambiguous. The sequence was obtained from a female donor in good health, enrolled as a control in a pregnancy study. Here the CDR3 reads CASSVGPRGKLFF. The CDR3 region has the DNA TGTGCCAGCAGTGTAGGCCCACGGGGAAAACTGTTTTTT.